This is a list of T cell receptor beta chains from one sample in a study of T cells after yellow fever vaccination. TCRdb reprocessed the 5' RACE reads via MiXCR and lists one record per CDR3 protein. Seen here are around 320,000 distinct CDR3 sequences, roughly 8.7% observed once, and the top ten hold around 3.4%. The sequencing used CD4+ T cells sorted from PBMCs, collected 5 days after the yellow fever booster vaccination. These receptors originate from a man aged 18 to 29 who received the YFV17D yellow fever vaccine. Each CDR3 is given with its conserved first and last residue. D genes are given only for firm matches. Clone sizes are given selectively: once, few, many, or a class where the clone is expanded.

clone_size: NA; d_call: NA; j_call: TRBJ2-3; v_call: TRBV5-1; cdr3_length: 18; cdr3_aa: CASIDTPDPLRPTDTQYF; cdr3_nt: TGCGCCAGCATCGACACCCCGGACCCTCTGAGACCCACAGATACGCAGTATTTT
clone_size: NA; d_call: TRBD1; j_call: TRBJ1-1; v_call: TRBV7-3; cdr3_length: 17; cdr3_aa: CASSSGTGGLRDTEAFF; cdr3_nt: TGTGCCAGCAGCTCCGGGACAGGGGGACTCCGGGACACTGAAGCTTTCTTT
clone_size: few; d_call: NA; j_call: TRBJ2-5; v_call: TRBV5-6; cdr3_length: 15; cdr3_aa: CASSASSGGRETQYF; cdr3_nt: TGTGCCAGCAGCGCGTCATCCGGGGGCCGGGAGACCCAGTACTTC
clone_size: NA; d_call: TRBD1; j_call: TRBJ2-3; v_call: TRBV28; cdr3_length: 16; cdr3_aa: CASSIRQGLRTDTQYF; cdr3_nt: TGTGCCAGCAGTATCCGACAGGGGCTTCGCACAGATACGCAGTATTTT
clone_size: many; d_call: NA; j_call: TRBJ2-1; v_call: TRBV7-3; cdr3_length: 15; cdr3_aa: CASSLDRSVGGEQFF; cdr3_nt: TGTGCCAGCAGCTTAGATCGTTCGGTGGGCGGGGAGCAGTTCTTC
clone_size: few; d_call: NA; j_call: TRBJ2-1; v_call: TRBV19; cdr3_length: 15; cdr3_aa: CASLGVTAPANEQFF; cdr3_nt: TGTGCCAGCCTTGGAGTCACAGCTCCAGCTAATGAGCAGTTCTTC
clone_size: NA; d_call: NA; j_call: TRBJ2-7; v_call: TRBV7-8; cdr3_length: 15; cdr3_aa: CASSPRLDGSYEQYF; cdr3_nt: TGTGCCAGCAGCCCAAGACTAGACGGTTCCTACGAGCAGTACTTC
clone_size: NA; d_call: NA; j_call: TRBJ2-3; v_call: TRBV19; cdr3_length: 14; cdr3_aa: CASSIDPRPDTQYF; cdr3_nt: TGTGCCAGTAGTATAGATCCCCGGCCCGATACGCAGTATTTT
clone_size: NA; d_call: TRBD1; j_call: TRBJ2-7; v_call: TRBV18; cdr3_length: 15; cdr3_aa: CASSPSDRGQGEQYF; cdr3_nt: TGTGCCAGCTCACCCTCGGACAGGGGACAGGGCGAGCAGTACTTC
clone_size: NA; d_call: TRBD1; j_call: TRBJ2-5; v_call: TRBV4-1; cdr3_length: 16; cdr3_aa: CASSAMDRGRRETQYF; cdr3_nt: TGCGCCAGCAGCGCGATGGACAGGGGAAGAAGGGAGACCCAGTACTTC
clone_size: NA; d_call: NA; j_call: TRBJ2-5; v_call: TRBV14; cdr3_length: 20; cdr3_aa: CASSRISLPRLPPYQETQYF; cdr3_nt: TGTGCCAGCAGCCGAATATCTTTACCCCGGCTGCCTCCGTACCAAGAGACCCAGTACTTC
clone_size: NA; d_call: TRBD2; j_call: TRBJ2-3; v_call: TRBV4-3; cdr3_length: 18; cdr3_aa: CASSQDRGASGSTDTQYF; cdr3_nt: TGCGCCAGCAGCCAAGATCGAGGAGCTAGCGGTAGCACAGATACGCAGTATTTT
clone_size: few; d_call: NA; j_call: TRBJ2-1; v_call: TRBV14; cdr3_length: 13; cdr3_aa: CASSHSLGNEQFF; cdr3_nt: TGTGCCAGCAGCCATTCCCTGGGGAATGAGCAGTTCTTC
clone_size: few; d_call: NA; j_call: TRBJ1-1; v_call: TRBV12-3/TRBV12-4; cdr3_length: 12; cdr3_aa: CASSFTSTEAFF; cdr3_nt: TGTGCCAGCAGTTTTACCTCCACTGAAGCTTTCTTT
clone_size: NA; d_call: NA; j_call: TRBJ2-3; v_call: TRBV5-1; cdr3_length: 14; cdr3_aa: CASSLGQVGDTQYF; cdr3_nt: TGCGCCAGCAGCTTGGGGCAGGTCGGAGATACGCAGTATTTT
clone_size: many; d_call: NA; j_call: TRBJ2-4; v_call: TRBV5-5; cdr3_length: 15; cdr3_aa: CASSPRSEAKNIQYF; cdr3_nt: TGTGCCAGCAGCCCCCGGTCCGAAGCCAAAAACATTCAGTACTTC
clone_size: few; d_call: NA; j_call: TRBJ2-7; v_call: TRBV7-9; cdr3_length: 16; cdr3_aa: CASSPRGSGDSYEQYF; cdr3_nt: TGTGCCAGCAGCCCCAGGGGAAGCGGGGACTCCTACGAGCAGTACTTC
clone_size: NA; d_call: NA; j_call: TRBJ1-5; v_call: TRBV28; cdr3_length: 15; cdr3_aa: CASSLYDRYYQPQHF; cdr3_nt: TGTGCCAGCAGTTTATATGACAGATACTATCAGCCCCAGCATTTT
clone_size: many; d_call: NA; j_call: TRBJ2-1; v_call: TRBV7-2; cdr3_length: 14; cdr3_aa: CASRRGGPYNEQFF; cdr3_nt: TGTGCCAGCAGGAGAGGGGGGCCCTACAATGAGCAGTTCTTC
clone_size: few; d_call: NA; j_call: TRBJ2-5; v_call: TRBV3-1; cdr3_length: 16; cdr3_aa: CASSARGHSPQETQYF; cdr3_nt: TGTGCCAGCAGCGCCCGGGGACACTCTCCCCAAGAGACCCAGTACTTC
clone_size: NA; d_call: TRBD2; j_call: TRBJ2-7; v_call: TRBV9; cdr3_length: 15; cdr3_aa: CASSVAPSGGREQYF; cdr3_nt: TGTGCCAGCAGCGTAGCCCCAAGCGGGGGTAGGGAGCAGTACTTC
clone_size: many; d_call: TRBD1; j_call: TRBJ1-4; v_call: TRBV7-2; cdr3_length: 13; cdr3_aa: CASSWTGNEKLFF; cdr3_nt: TGTGCCAGCAGCTGGACAGGCAATGAAAAACTGTTTTTT
clone_size: NA; d_call: NA; j_call: TRBJ2-6; v_call: TRBV23-1; cdr3_length: 15; cdr3_aa: CASSQIGSGANVLTF; cdr3_nt: TGCGCCAGCAGTCAGATAGGGTCTGGGGCCAACGTCCTGACTTTC
clone_size: few; d_call: NA; j_call: TRBJ2-5; v_call: TRBV7-7; cdr3_length: 12; cdr3_aa: CASSQTHGTQYF; cdr3_nt: TGTGCTAGCAGCCAGACACACGGGACCCAGTACTTC
clone_size: NA; d_call: NA; j_call: TRBJ1-4; v_call: TRBV7-2; cdr3_length: 15; cdr3_aa: CASSAYRTTNEKLFF; cdr3_nt: TGTGCCAGCAGCGCCTACAGGACAACTAATGAAAAACTGTTTTTT
clone_size: NA; d_call: NA; j_call: TRBJ2-7; v_call: TRBV20-1; cdr3_length: 12; cdr3_aa: CSSKAFLGEQYF; cdr3_nt: TGCAGTTCGAAGGCATTTCTGGGCGAGCAGTACTTC